This T cell receptor beta chain was sequenced for a study of identical twins. Notes on the study in general: Memory repertoires showed no such pattern, whereas abundant cord blood beta clonotypes carried fewer insertions.

A universal primer site arose from template switching, and cDNA bore unique molecular identifiers. In TCRdb, the 5' RACE reads were re-called with MiXCR into one record per CDR3 protein. The sample has over 200,000 distinct CDR3 sequences, about 10% seen once. Healthy Caucasian individuals made up all the donors. Comments on this clonotype: As yet, its antigen is unknown.

This CDR3 is built from 16 residues. CDR1 and CDR2 (germline): ENHRY, SYGVKD. Trimming cost V 3 bases and J 1 base; bases outside gene matches: 8. The rearrangement uses TRBV10-3 and TRBJ2-5; 7 bases align to TRBD2. This clonotype was obtained from a man in his fifties in good health. The material sequenced was memory T cells sorted from blood. CDR3 amino acids: CAISDLAGESQETQYF. DNA of the CDR3: TGTGCCATCAGTGACCTGGCGGGGGAGTCCCAAGAGACCCAGTACTTC.